A selection of T cell receptor beta chains follows, all from one sample in a study of cytomegalovirus exposure and HLA in healthy donors. Here immunoSEQ multiplex PCR was the method, and the copy in TCRdb shows in-frame clones only, minus some. This sample yields about 67,000 clones, of which approximately 71% are seen a single time; roughly 1.9% belongs to the top ten. Input material: PBMCs. The receptors were gathered from a woman in her 30s in good health and CMV-seronegative. Each CDR3 is given with its conserved first and last residue. Fields, in order: clone size, V gene, D gene, J gene, CDR3 DNA, CDR3 protein. A D gene is named only where the DNA matches it firmly. Size is stated for part of the rows, as once, few or many counts, or as a class when the clone is expanded.

clone_size: -
v_call: TRBV6-1
d_call: TRBD1
j_call: TRBJ1-6
cdr3_nt: TGTGCCAGCAGTACAGGACAGGGGGCGAATTCACCCCTCCACTTT
cdr3_aa: CASSTGQGANSPLHF

clone_size: -
v_call: TRBV20-1
d_call: -
j_call: TRBJ2-7
cdr3_nt: TGCAGTGCTACCATGGGTGACAGGCAGTACTTC
cdr3_aa: CSATMGDRQYF

clone_size: few
v_call: TRBV6-6
d_call: -
j_call: TRBJ1-5
cdr3_nt: TGTGCCAGCAGTACTTACAGGGCGGCTCAGCCCCAGCATTTT
cdr3_aa: CASSTYRAAQPQHF

clone_size: -
v_call: TRBV6-4
d_call: -
j_call: TRBJ2-1
cdr3_nt: TGTGCCAGCAGTGACTCCTACTTTGTGGGAGCCGATGAGCAGTTCTTC
cdr3_aa: CASSDSYFVGADEQFF

clone_size: -
v_call: TRBV7-3
d_call: -
j_call: TRBJ2-1
cdr3_nt: TGTGCCAGCAGCTTAATGGACTCCGGGAGCAATGAGCAGTTCTTC
cdr3_aa: CASSLMDSGSNEQFF

clone_size: -
v_call: TRBV14
d_call: -
j_call: TRBJ1-6
cdr3_nt: TGTGCCAGCAGCTCTTCCTTCAATTCACCCCTCCACTTT
cdr3_aa: CASSSSFNSPLHF

clone_size: -
v_call: TRBV2
d_call: TRBD1
j_call: TRBJ2-7
cdr3_nt: TGTGCCAGCACCGGACAGGAGAGCTCCTACGAGCAGTACTTC
cdr3_aa: CASTGQESSYEQYF

clone_size: -
v_call: TRBV7-3
d_call: TRBD1
j_call: TRBJ1-1
cdr3_nt: TGTGCCAGCAGCCCCCAGGGCAAAACAGGGGGCGCGGGTACTGAAGCTTTCTTT
cdr3_aa: CASSPQGKTGGAGTEAFF

clone_size: -
v_call: TRBV28
d_call: -
j_call: TRBJ1-2
cdr3_nt: TGTGCCAGCAGTTTGACAGCGACCCCTAACTATGGCTACACCTTC
cdr3_aa: CASSLTATPNYGYTF

clone_size: -
v_call: TRBV7-3
d_call: -
j_call: TRBJ2-7
cdr3_nt: TGTGCCAGCAGCTTAAGCGGCCGCTACGAGCAGTACTTC
cdr3_aa: CASSLSGRYEQYF

clone_size: -
v_call: TRBV7-2
d_call: -
j_call: TRBJ1-2
cdr3_nt: TGTGCCAGCAGCTTAGACGGAGATTCCTATGGCTACACCTTC
cdr3_aa: CASSLDGDSYGYTF

clone_size: -
v_call: TRBV11-2
d_call: TRBD1
j_call: TRBJ2-7
cdr3_nt: TGTGCCAGCAGCCCCCTCCGGCGACAGGGCTCCTACGAGCAGTACTTC
cdr3_aa: CASSPLRRQGSYEQYF

clone_size: few
v_call: TRBV4-2
d_call: -
j_call: TRBJ2-5
cdr3_nt: TGTGCCAGCAGCCAAGTAGGGGGAAACCAAGAGACCCAGTACTTC
cdr3_aa: CASSQVGGNQETQYF

clone_size: -
v_call: TRBV19
d_call: -
j_call: TRBJ2-2
cdr3_nt: TGTGCCAGTAAAAGGAGACCAAACACCGGGGAGCTGTTTTTT
cdr3_aa: CASKRRPNTGELFF

clone_size: -
v_call: TRBV28
d_call: -
j_call: TRBJ1-2
cdr3_nt: TGTGCCAGCGCCAGGGTGGGCAGGTCCTATGGCTACACCTTC
cdr3_aa: CASARVGRSYGYTF

clone_size: -
v_call: TRBV30
d_call: TRBD1
j_call: TRBJ2-2
cdr3_nt: TGTGCCTGGACCGACAGGGAAGACACCGGGGAGCTGTTTTTT
cdr3_aa: CAWTDREDTGELFF

clone_size: -
v_call: TRBV9
d_call: -
j_call: TRBJ2-1
cdr3_nt: TGTGCCAGCAGCCCTAGGGGGGAGGGGTACAATGAGCAGTTCTTC
cdr3_aa: CASSPRGEGYNEQFF

clone_size: -
v_call: TRBV12-5
d_call: TRBD1
j_call: TRBJ2-5
cdr3_nt: TGTGCTAGTGGTTCGGGACAGCCTGATGAGACCCAGTACTTC
cdr3_aa: CASGSGQPDETQYF

clone_size: -
v_call: TRBV6-1
d_call: TRBD1
j_call: TRBJ2-7
cdr3_nt: TGTGCCAGCAGTGAAGATGAGACAGGGGCCTACGAGCAGTACTTC
cdr3_aa: CASSEDETGAYEQYF

clone_size: -
v_call: TRBV6-1
d_call: TRBD1
j_call: TRBJ1-2
cdr3_nt: TGTGCCAGCAGTAGGGGGGGACAGGGTGACTATGGCTACACCTTC
cdr3_aa: CASSRGGQGDYGYTF

clone_size: -
v_call: TRBV6-1
d_call: TRBD1
j_call: TRBJ2-1
cdr3_nt: TGTGCCAGCAGTCCGAGACAGGGCTACAATGAGCAGTTCTTC
cdr3_aa: CASSPRQGYNEQFF

clone_size: -
v_call: TRBV4-3
d_call: -
j_call: TRBJ2-3
cdr3_nt: TGCGCCAGCAGCCAAGACGGGATGAGTCCCACGCAGTATTTT
cdr3_aa: CASSQDGMSPTQYF

clone_size: -
v_call: TRBV4-1
d_call: -
j_call: TRBJ2-3
cdr3_nt: TGCGCCAGCAGCCACTTTAGCACAGATACGCAGTATTTT
cdr3_aa: CASSHFSTDTQYF

clone_size: -
v_call: TRBV27
d_call: TRBD2
j_call: TRBJ2-3
cdr3_nt: TGTGCCAGCAGTTTTAGGACTAGCGGGGGACCAGATACGCAGTATTTT
cdr3_aa: CASSFRTSGGPDTQYF

clone_size: -
v_call: TRBV19
d_call: TRBD1
j_call: TRBJ2-7
cdr3_nt: TGTGCCAGTGGATCGACCGGACAGGGGGCCGAGCAGTACTTC
cdr3_aa: CASGSTGQGAEQYF

clone_size: -
v_call: TRBV21-1
d_call: -
j_call: TRBJ2-3
cdr3_nt: TGTGCCAGCAGCAAAGGTTGGGGCAAGACGCAGTATTTT
cdr3_aa: CASSKGWGKTQYF

clone_size: -
v_call: TRBV27
d_call: -
j_call: TRBJ2-1
cdr3_nt: TGTGCCAGCAGGGACTGGCCCAACACACACAATGAGCAGTTCTTC
cdr3_aa: CASRDWPNTHNEQFF

clone_size: -
v_call: TRBV30
d_call: -
j_call: TRBJ2-4
cdr3_nt: TGTGCCTGGAGCGTCAGCAGGGTAGCCAAAAACATTCAGTACTTC
cdr3_aa: CAWSVSRVAKNIQYF

clone_size: -
v_call: TRBV18
d_call: -
j_call: TRBJ1-5
cdr3_nt: TGTGCCAGCTCACAGGCGGGGGGAAGCAATCAGCCCCAGCATTTT
cdr3_aa: CASSQAGGSNQPQHF

clone_size: -
v_call: TRBV15
d_call: -
j_call: TRBJ1-5
cdr3_nt: TGTGCCACCAGCAGGGACACTAGCAATCAGCCCCAGCATTTT
cdr3_aa: CATSRDTSNQPQHF

clone_size: -
v_call: TRBV27
d_call: -
j_call: TRBJ2-3
cdr3_nt: TGTGCCAGCAGTGATACGGTTGGTCCTACGCAGTATTTT
cdr3_aa: CASSDTVGPTQYF

clone_size: once
v_call: TRBV18
d_call: TRBD1
j_call: TRBJ1-2
cdr3_nt: TGTGCCAGCTCACCACCGACAGGGATCTATGGCTACACCTTC
cdr3_aa: CASSPPTGIYGYTF

clone_size: -
v_call: TRBV7-2
d_call: -
j_call: TRBJ1-1
cdr3_nt: TGTGCCAGCAGCCATTCCAGGGGCACTGAAGCTTTCTTT
cdr3_aa: CASSHSRGTEAFF

clone_size: -
v_call: TRBV27
d_call: -
j_call: TRBJ1-1
cdr3_nt: TGTGCCAGCAGTTTATCGTCAGTGAACACTGAAGCTTTCTTT
cdr3_aa: CASSLSSVNTEAFF

clone_size: -
v_call: TRBV6-1
d_call: -
j_call: TRBJ1-2
cdr3_nt: TGTGCCAGCAGTGAAGCCCCGGGAGGCGGCTACACCTTC
cdr3_aa: CASSEAPGGGYTF

clone_size: -
v_call: TRBV30
d_call: TRBD1
j_call: TRBJ1-2
cdr3_nt: TGTGCCTGGAGTGTACTCCGGACAGGGGGAAACTATGGCTACACCTTC
cdr3_aa: CAWSVLRTGGNYGYTF

clone_size: -
v_call: TRBV7-9
d_call: TRBD2
j_call: TRBJ2-5
cdr3_nt: TGTGCCAGCAGCCTCAGACTAGCGGGGGGCCAAGAGACCCAGTACTTC
cdr3_aa: CASSLRLAGGQETQYF

clone_size: -
v_call: TRBV30
d_call: -
j_call: TRBJ2-7
cdr3_nt: TGTGCCTGGAGTGGGTCAGTTTACGAGCAGTACTTC
cdr3_aa: CAWSGSVYEQYF

clone_size: few
v_call: TRBV5-1
d_call: TRBD2
j_call: TRBJ2-7
cdr3_nt: TGCGCCAGCAGCATCTCCGCGAGTGGGAGGGGAGAGCAGTACTTC
cdr3_aa: CASSISASGRGEQYF

clone_size: many
v_call: TRBV6-1
d_call: -
j_call: TRBJ2-7
cdr3_nt: TGTGCCAGCGCCGGGCTTGGTAGCGCCTACGAGCAGTACTTC
cdr3_aa: CASAGLGSAYEQYF

clone_size: once
v_call: TRBV7-2
d_call: -
j_call: TRBJ2-2
cdr3_nt: TGTGCCAGCAGCTTAGATGGCAACACCGGGGAGCTGTTTTTT
cdr3_aa: CASSLDGNTGELFF

clone_size: -
v_call: TRBV6-5
d_call: -
j_call: TRBJ1-3
cdr3_nt: TGTGCCAGCCGGACAGTTTTTGGAAACACCATATATTTT
cdr3_aa: CASRTVFGNTIYF

clone_size: few
v_call: TRBV5-4
d_call: -
j_call: TRBJ2-3
cdr3_nt: TGTGCCAGCAGCTTGGCCTTGGCAGGGGTTATAGATACGCAGTATTTT
cdr3_aa: CASSLALAGVIDTQYF

clone_size: -
v_call: TRBV6-1
d_call: -
j_call: TRBJ1-3
cdr3_nt: TGTGCCAGCAGTGAACGCGGTAAGTCTGGAAACACCATATATTTT
cdr3_aa: CASSERGKSGNTIYF

clone_size: -
v_call: TRBV5-1
d_call: TRBD1
j_call: TRBJ1-1
cdr3_nt: TGCGCCAGCAGCCCGGGCCTGCCCTGGGACAGGGCTACGAACACTGAAGCTTTCTTT
cdr3_aa: CASSPGLPWDRATNTEAFF

clone_size: -
v_call: TRBV19
d_call: -
j_call: TRBJ2-5
cdr3_nt: TGTGCCAGTAGTGCCCGACAGTCACAAGAGACCCAGTACTTC
cdr3_aa: CASSARQSQETQYF